Described below is a single T cell receptor (beta chain) sequence and its context. The entry originates in a study of blood T cell repertoires in COVID-19. Overall study context: The United States, Italy and Spain were the sources of the acute and convalescent COVID-19 samples. Sources were T cells, B-cell-depleted T cells, or PBMCs; the material itself was cDNA or gDNA.

Looked up from germline, CDR1 is ENHRY and CDR2 is SYGVKD. The CDR3 has 15 amino acids. V lost 2 bases to trimming and J lost 9 bases; unmatched junction nucleotides: 4. In the original processing: Researchers report that nucleated cell counts were estimated from reference gene primer amplification. TCRdb's table, derived via immunoSEQ multiplex PCR, lists solely in-frame clones and lacks some. For V, J and clone size, that table is used; D and trimming come from the DNA. The sample has about 140,000 clones, roughly 86% seen once; the top ten hold approximately 8.2%. The clonotype originates from a woman aged 55-70 years with acute or convalescent COVID-19. V and J are TRBV10-3 and TRBJ2-1, with 13 nucleotides matching TRBD2. The specimen sequenced was peripheral blood. CDR3 residues: CAISETSGGAGEQFF. CDR3 bases: TGTGCCATCAGTGAGACTAGCGGGGGGGCCGGTGAGCAGTTCTTC.